Listed below are T cell receptor beta chains from one sample, sequenced in a study of blood T cell repertoires in COVID-19. Profiled with immunoSEQ multiplex PCR; TCRdb holds only in-frame clones, not every one. Here the sample spans a few hundred thousand clones, about 90% being singletons. Sequencing was carried out using PBMCs or T cells enriched from blood (not recorded which). These receptors originate from a man aged 18 to 30 who had recovered from COVID-19. Each CDR3 is given with its conserved first and last residue. The D gene is left open where the match is weak. Rows give clone size only sometimes, using once, few, many, or a class for an expanded clone.

v_gene	abundance	d_gene	j_gene	CDR3nt	CDR3aa
TRBV18	-	-	TRBJ2-5	TGTGCCAGCTCACCACAGACTAGGAGAGAGACCCAGTACTTC	CASSPQTRRETQYF
TRBV7-9	-	TRBD1	TRBJ2-1	TGTGCCAGCAGCTCCCGGGACAGCCCTCAGTCCTACAATGAGCAGTTCTTC	CASSSRDSPQSYNEQFF
TRBV5-1	-	TRBD1	TRBJ1-6	TGCGCCAGCAGCGAAGGACAGGTGAGGCCGCCGTCACCCCTCCACTTT	CASSEGQVRPPSPLHF
TRBV2	-	TRBD1	TRBJ2-1	TGTGCCAGCAGGGAAACCGGGACAGGCGCCTACAATGAGCAGTTCTTC	CASRETGTGAYNEQFF
TRBV12-3/TRBV12-4	-	-	TRBJ1-4	TGTGCCAGCAGTCGTGTGACTAATGAAAAACTGTTTTTT	CASSRVTNEKLFF
TRBV12-5	once	TRBD1	TRBJ1-5	TGTGCTAGTGGCAGGGACAGGAGGGTTTTTGACAATCAGCCCCAGCATTTT	CASGRDRRVFDNQPQHF
TRBV11-2	-	TRBD1	TRBJ1-1	TGTGCCAGCAGCTTTTTTAAGGGGGCAGAGGTGAACACTGAAGCTTTCTTT	CASSFFKGAEVNTEAFF
TRBV7-3	once	-	TRBJ2-1	TGTGCCAGCAGCCCGGACGGGAGTAGGCCCAATGAGCAGTTCTTC	CASSPDGSRPNEQFF
TRBV2	once	-	TRBJ1-2	TGTGCCAGCAGAGCCTTTGTATCGGCCAGGGCATATGGCTACACCTTC	CASRAFVSARAYGYTF
TRBV3-1/TRBV3-2	-	-	TRBJ2-3	TGTGCCAGCAGCCAAGAAAGGGGTATAGGGGAAGATACGCAGTATTTT	CASSQERGIGEDTQYF
TRBV7-9	-	-	TRBJ2-7	TGTGCCACGTCGCCGACTGGTAGTACCTACGAGCAGTACTTC	CATSPTGSTYEQYF